The 14 T cell receptor beta chains below all came from one sample that was sequenced in a study of cytotoxic CD8 clonotypes in ibrutinib-treated CLL. Measured with immunoSEQ multiplex PCR; TCRdb has only the in-frame clones, and not every one. The sample comprises 150,000 to 200,000 clones, roughly four fifths of which are singletons, and over 4.5% rests with the top ten. The material sequenced was PBMCs, taken after 24 months of ibrutinib treatment. The receptors come from a human donor with chronic lymphocytic leukemia.

The genes are TRBV4-3 and TRBJ2-3; D might be TRBD2 (5 bases). Trimming removed 0 bases at V and 4 bases at J, with 11 bases between. Germline V CDR1 and CDR2: LGHNA, YSLEER. This CDR3 is built from 15 residues. CDR3 residues: CASSQDRGGADTQYF. The CDR3 DNA sequence: TGCGCCAGCAGCCAAGATCGGGGTGGGGCAGATACGCAGTATTTT.

V gene TRBV19 combines with J gene TRBJ1-1; D is uncertain. The CDR3 extends over 12 amino acids. The V end lost 4 bases, the J end lost 6 bases, and 9 bases lay between the germline ends. Germline V gives CDR1 LNHDA, CDR2 SQIVND (reference sequence). The CDR3: CASSKELSEAFF. Here the CDR3 DNA reads TGTGCCAGTAGTAAGGAACTCTCTGAAGCTTTCTTT.

The chain joins TRBV2 to TRBJ1-2; D not certain. CDR1 SNHLY and CDR2 FYNNEI come from the germline V gene. Trimming pared 6 bases from V and 6 bases from J, leaving 17 bases between. The CDR3 extends over 14 amino acids. CDR3 DNA sequence: TGTGCCAGCAGCGCACGGGGTGGGAGCGATGGCTACACCTTC. This codes for CASSARGGSDGYTF. Drawing the rest from reference TRBV2 and TRBJ1-2, the complete variable domain is EPEVTQTPSHQVTQMGQEVILRCVPISNHLYFYWYRQILGQKVEFLVSFYNNEISEKSEIFDDQFSVERPDGSNFTLKIRSTKLEDSAMYFCASSARGGSDGYTFGSGTRLTVV.

The J gene is TRBJ2-3, the V gene TRBV7-9; 10 positions agree with TRBD2. The trim removed 7 bases at V and 0 bases at J, leaving 13 bases unmatched. There are 18 residues in the CDR3. Germline V lookup: CDR1 SEHNR, CDR2 FQNEAQ (reference sequence). The CDR3 region is CASNPSLLAGGSTDTQYF. In DNA, the CDR3 is TGTGCCAGCAACCCATCTCTCTTAGCGGGGGGTAGCACAGATACGCAGTATTTT. The whole variable domain, filled in from reference TRBV7-9 and TRBJ2-3, reads DTGVSQNPRHKITKRGQNVTFRCDPISEHNRLYWYRQTLGQGPEFLTYFQNEAQLEKSRLLSDRFSAERPKGSFSTLEIQRTEQGDSAMYLCASNPSLLAGGSTDTQYFGPGTRLTVL.

In this sample, this clone turned up once. V gene TRBV7-2 combines with J gene TRBJ1-1; D not certain. V lost 2 bases to trimming and J lost 7 bases, with 8 bases between them. Germline CDR1 reads SGHTA; CDR2 reads FQGNSA. This CDR3 has 12 residues. The CDR3 reads CASSLRQHEAFF. In DNA, the CDR3 is TGTGCCAGCAGCTTACGGCAGCATGAAGCTTTCTTT. The complete variable domain, with remaining parts taken from reference TRBV7-2 and TRBJ1-1, reads GAGVSQSPSNKVTEKGKDVELRCDPISGHTALYWYRQSLGQGLEFLIYFQGNSAPDKSGLPSDRFSAERTGGSVSTLTIQRTQQEDSAVYLCASSLRQHEAFFGQGTRLTVV.

The V and J genes are TRBV4-2 and TRBJ2-5; D unresolved. CDR3 size: 15 residues. Germline V gene data show CDR1 as LGHNA and CDR2 as YNFKEQ. V lost 5 bases and J lost 5, with 18 bases in between. The CDR3 region is CASSAKIAPMETQYF. The CDR3 region has the DNA TGTGCCAGCAGCGCGAAAATCGCCCCGATGGAGACCCAGTACTTC.

V gene TRBV7-2 combines with J gene TRBJ1-2; 8 bases align to TRBD1. The CDR3 runs to 16 residues. The V segment lost 1 base and the J segment 4 bases; nucleotides outside the gene matches: 8. Germline V gene sequence: CDR1 SGHTA, CDR2 FQGNSA. The chain's CDR3 is CASSLVPQGGGYGYTF. In nucleotides, the CDR3 is TGTGCCAGCAGCTTAGTCCCACAGGGGGGTGGCTATGGCTACACCTTC. The full variable domain, completed using reference TRBV7-2 and TRBJ1-2, is GAGVSQSPSNKVTEKGKDVELRCDPISGHTALYWYRQSLGQGLEFLIYFQGNSAPDKSGLPSDRFSAERTGGSVSTLTIQRTQQEDSAVYLCASSLVPQGGGYGYTFGSGTRLTVV.

This chain connects TRBV6-5 to TRBJ1-5, with D perhaps TRBD1 (6 bases). With 6 bases removed from V and 6 bases from J, the gap between germline ends came to 15 bases. CDR1 and CDR2 from the germline V gene are MNHEY and SVGAGI. The CDR3 consists of 14 residues. DNA of the CDR3: TGTGCCAGCAGAGAGGGGGGGGATACTCAGCCCCAGCATTTT. Amino acids: CASREGGDTQPQHF.

This chain links TRBV19 with TRBJ1-1; TRBD1 matches at 9 bases. CDR1 and CDR2 from the germline V gene are LNHDA and SQIVND (reference sequence). This CDR3 spans 12 amino acids. Losses at the gene ends were 6 bases for V and 12 bases for J; bases not matched to a gene: 8. The CDR3 here is CASSGQGLKTFF. The CDR3 DNA is TGTGCCAGTAGCGGACAGGGGCTTAAAACTTTCTTT.

The rearrangement uses TRBV10-1 and TRBJ1-4; D ambiguous. From germline, CDR1 is WNHNN and CDR2 SYGVQD (reference sequence). Trimming took 3 bases from V and 2 from J, leaving 25 bases between them. The CDR3 is made up of 20 amino acids. The CDR3 region is CASSEPLRRLIITTNEKLFF. Here the CDR3 DNA reads TGCGCCAGCAGTGAACCTCTCAGGCGGTTGATCATTACGACTAATGAAAAACTGTTTTTT.

The genes are TRBV6-1 and TRBJ2-2, with D tentatively TRBD1 (5 bases). Trimming left V 7 bases short and J 5 bases short, with 8 bases between. The CDR3 runs to 12 residues. Germline lookup yields CDR1 MNHNS and CDR2 SASEGT. CDR3 in amino acids: CASNPGTGELFF. CDR3 nucleotides: TGTGCCAGCAATCCAGGGACCGGGGAGCTGTTTTTT.

The chain couples TRBV7-2 to TRBJ2-7, with 7 bases that match TRBD2. Germline assignment: CDR1 SGHTA and CDR2 FQGNSA. This CDR3 has 15 residues. V trimming: 5 bases; J trimming: 4 bases; junction bases outside the gene matches: 11. The DNA for the CDR3 is TGTGCCAGCAGCCCCCAAGGAGCGGGGCCTTACGAGCAGTACTTC. This translates into CASSPQGAGPYEQYF.

The J gene is TRBJ1-2, the V gene TRBV28; 7 positions agree with TRBD1. CDR1 is MDHEN and CDR2 is SYDVKM in the germline V gene. This CDR3 has 15 amino acids. J gave up 4 bases and V 6 bases, and 11 bases lay outside the gene matches. DNA of the CDR3: TGTGCCAGCAGCATCACAGGGGCCGTGGGCTATGGCTACACCTTC. Translating it yields CASSITGAVGYGYTF.

This clone was detected once. This rearrangement joins TRBV7-2 to TRBJ1-5, with D possibly matching TRBD1 (5 bases). The CDR3 extends over 17 amino acids. V lost 4 bases and J 3 bases, leaving 19 bases between the germline ends. Germline lookup yields CDR1 SGHTA and CDR2 FQGNSA. CDR3 protein: CASSSGLLSLDNQPQHF. The DNA of the CDR3 is TGTGCCAGCAGCTCGGGACTTCTGTCTCTGGACAATCAGCCCCAGCATTTT.